This TCR beta chain emerged from a study of regulatory T cells in long-lasting Graves disease. Study outcomes and limitations: Peripheral blood alone, not thyroid tissue, underwent study. Persistent disease exhibited a predilection for TRBV28, TRBJ1-2 and TRBJ2-5.

This clonotype appeared many times. No antigen is known for it. The CDR3 is 13 residues long. Per the germline V gene, CDR1 is SGHNT and CDR2 is YENEEA. The V end lost 5 bases, the J end lost 5 bases, and 12 bases lay between the germline ends. The time point is: persistent/refractory GD, antithyroid drugs over 5 years with positive TRAb. Scientists built the TCR library using RNA that was extracted from PBMCs. Assembly of TCR beta libraries relied on iRepertoire HTBI primers together with Arm-PCR of CDR3 regions. TCRdb recomputed calls from the multiplex PCR reads with MiXCR, one row per CDR3 protein. The repertoire holds 400,000 to 500,000 distinct CDR3 sequences, 21% seen once, with around an eighth in the top ten.

This receptor was identified in a female donor with Graves disease. The sample consisted of peripheral blood mononuclear cells (PBMCs), taken when the disease was refractory, from a patient treated with antithyroid drugs. V is TRBV11-3 and J is TRBJ1-1; D ambiguous. The CDR3 is CASSPSGRTEAFF. The CDR3 DNA follows: TGTGCCAGCAGCCCCTCGGGGAGAACTGAAGCTTTCTTT. Based on the CDR3 plus reference TRBV11-3 and TRBJ1-1, the full variable domain is EAGVVQSPRYKIIEKKQPVAFWCNPISGHNTLYWYLQNLGQGPELLIRYENEEAVDDSQLPKDRFSAERLKGVDSTLKIQPAELGDSAVYLCASSPSGRTEAFFGQGTRLTVV.